A selection of T cell receptor beta chains follows, all from one sample in a study of neurological immune-mediated disorders. TCRdb ran MiXCR on the 5' RACE reads and lists one entry per CDR3 protein. The top ten clones hold 20% to 25% of a sample with more than 15,000 distinct CDR3 sequences, more than 3% of them seen once. Sequencing was carried out using CD8+ T cells from blood. The source is a woman in her thirties or forties in good health. The CDR3 runs from the conserved cysteine through the conserved F or W. Fields, in order: D gene, J gene, V gene, clone size, CDR3 protein, CDR3 DNA. A D gene is named only where the DNA matches it firmly. Part of the rows lack a size; the others show once, few, many or a class for expanded clones.

D gene: .; J gene: TRBJ2-7; V gene: TRBV27; clone size: many; CDR3 protein: CASSKQGYEQYF; CDR3 DNA: TGTGCCAGCAGTAAACAGGGATACGAGCAGTACTTC
D gene: TRBD1; J gene: TRBJ1-4; V gene: TRBV29-1; clone size: many; CDR3 protein: CSVPGQGSEKLFF; CDR3 DNA: TGCAGCGTTCCGGGACAGGGGTCTGAAAAACTGTTTTTT
D gene: .; J gene: TRBJ2-3; V gene: TRBV7-2; clone size: many; CDR3 protein: CASSSTPRGDTQYF; CDR3 DNA: TGTGCCAGCAGCTCCACCCCGAGAGGAGATACGCAGTATTTT
D gene: .; J gene: TRBJ2-1; V gene: TRBV14; clone size: many; CDR3 protein: CASSPRYNEQFF; CDR3 DNA: TGTGCCAGCAGTCCCCGGTACAATGAGCAGTTCTTC
D gene: .; J gene: TRBJ2-1; V gene: TRBV27; clone size: .; CDR3 protein: CASSLDGPAGRTLYNEQFF; CDR3 DNA: TGTGCCAGCAGTTTGGACGGCCCGGCGGGAAGAACACTCTACAATGAGCAGTTCTTC
D gene: TRBD1; J gene: TRBJ1-4; V gene: TRBV7-6; clone size: many; CDR3 protein: CASGPQGNHEKLFF; CDR3 DNA: TGTGCCAGCGGCCCACAGGGGAACCATGAAAAACTGTTTTTT
D gene: .; J gene: TRBJ2-3; V gene: TRBV14; clone size: many; CDR3 protein: CASSQAVEWADTQYF; CDR3 DNA: TGTGCCAGCAGCCAAGCGGTGGAGTGGGCAGATACGCAGTATTTT
D gene: .; J gene: TRBJ2-7; V gene: TRBV6-5; clone size: many; CDR3 protein: CASSWWISGASYEQYF; CDR3 DNA: TGTGCCAGCAGTTGGTGGATTAGCGGAGCCTCCTACGAGCAGTACTTC
D gene: TRBD1; J gene: TRBJ1-2; V gene: TRBV27; clone size: many; CDR3 protein: CASSFSRAGGNYGYTF; CDR3 DNA: TGTGCCAGCAGTTTCTCTAGGGCAGGGGGCAACTATGGCTACACCTTC
D gene: TRBD1; J gene: TRBJ2-7; V gene: TRBV18; clone size: many; CDR3 protein: CASSPRLGTGPYEQYF; CDR3 DNA: TGTGCCAGCTCACCGCGGCTCGGGACAGGGCCCTACGAGCAGTACTTC
D gene: .; J gene: TRBJ1-1; V gene: TRBV21-1; clone size: many; CDR3 protein: CASSKEGETEAFF; CDR3 DNA: TGTGCCAGCAGCAAAGAAGGGGAAACTGAAGCTTTCTTT
D gene: .; J gene: TRBJ2-2; V gene: TRBV6-2/TRBV6-3; clone size: many; CDR3 protein: CASTEGESGELFF; CDR3 DNA: TGTGCCAGCACCGAAGGGGAATCCGGGGAGCTGTTTTTT
D gene: TRBD1; J gene: TRBJ1-1; V gene: TRBV5-1; clone size: many; CDR3 protein: CASSLQGWSEAFF; CDR3 DNA: TGCGCCAGCAGCTTACAGGGGTGGAGTGAAGCTTTCTTT
D gene: .; J gene: TRBJ2-7; V gene: TRBV20-1; clone size: many; CDR3 protein: CSARDVDSYSYEQYF; CDR3 DNA: TGCAGTGCTAGAGACGTGGACAGCTACTCCTACGAGCAGTACTTC
D gene: TRBD1; J gene: TRBJ2-5; V gene: TRBV6-1; clone size: many; CDR3 protein: CASSLRTGEKTQYF; CDR3 DNA: TGTGCCAGCAGTCTTCGGACAGGGGAAAAGACCCAGTACTTC
D gene: TRBD1; J gene: TRBJ1-2; V gene: TRBV29-1; clone size: .; CDR3 protein: CSVDHTGQEGYTF; CDR3 DNA: TGCAGCGTTGACCACACCGGACAGGAGGGCTACACCTTC
D gene: .; J gene: TRBJ1-5; V gene: TRBV2; clone size: many; CDR3 protein: CASSYRGQGSLQPQHF; CDR3 DNA: TGTGCCAGCAGTTATCGGGGCCAGGGGTCTCTTCAGCCCCAGCATTTT
D gene: .; J gene: TRBJ1-1; V gene: TRBV5-5; clone size: many; CDR3 protein: CASSGRGGDTEAFF; CDR3 DNA: TGTGCCAGCAGCGGGAGAGGGGGGGACACTGAAGCTTTCTTT
D gene: TRBD2; J gene: TRBJ2-1; V gene: TRBV12-3/TRBV12-4; clone size: many; CDR3 protein: CASSDRGGHYNEQFF; CDR3 DNA: TGTGCCAGCAGTGATCGGGGGGGGCACTACAATGAGCAGTTCTTC
D gene: .; J gene: TRBJ2-3; V gene: TRBV20-1; clone size: many; CDR3 protein: CSAYEGQILRDTQYF; CDR3 DNA: TGCAGTGCCTACGAGGGCCAGATATTAAGAGATACGCAGTATTTT
D gene: .; J gene: TRBJ2-7; V gene: TRBV20-1; clone size: many; CDR3 protein: CSVINPQSSYEQYF; CDR3 DNA: TGCAGTGTTATTAACCCTCAGAGCTCCTACGAGCAGTACTTC
D gene: .; J gene: TRBJ2-7; V gene: TRBV27; clone size: many; CDR3 protein: CASSLWGAIGEQYF; CDR3 DNA: TGTGCCAGCAGTTTATGGGGCGCGATCGGCGAGCAGTACTTC
D gene: .; J gene: TRBJ2-7; V gene: TRBV9; clone size: medium-sized; CDR3 protein: CASSVWDVGRDEQYF; CDR3 DNA: TGTGCCAGCAGCGTATGGGATGTGGGGCGCGACGAGCAGTACTTC
D gene: .; J gene: TRBJ2-2; V gene: TRBV15; clone size: many; CDR3 protein: CATSDLAVGDGELFF; CDR3 DNA: TGTGCCACCAGCGATTTGGCGGTCGGTGACGGGGAGCTGTTTTTT
D gene: .; J gene: TRBJ2-2; V gene: TRBV29-1; clone size: many; CDR3 protein: CSVEGRTGELFF; CDR3 DNA: TGCAGCGTTGAAGGTCGGACCGGGGAGCTGTTTTTT
D gene: .; J gene: TRBJ1-5; V gene: TRBV29-1; clone size: many; CDR3 protein: CSVASGASQPQHF; CDR3 DNA: TGCAGCGTCGCCTCAGGGGCTAGTCAGCCCCAGCATTTT
D gene: .; J gene: TRBJ2-2; V gene: TRBV7-2; clone size: many; CDR3 protein: CASSFPGLEPNTGELFF; CDR3 DNA: TGTGCCAGCAGCTTCCCCGGACTGGAACCGAACACCGGGGAGCTGTTTTTT
D gene: .; J gene: TRBJ2-5; V gene: TRBV20-1; clone size: medium-sized; CDR3 protein: CSARSSEPWTDLETQYF; CDR3 DNA: TGCAGTGCTAGATCCTCTGAGCCGTGGACAGACCTAGAGACCCAGTACTTC
D gene: .; J gene: TRBJ2-1; V gene: TRBV14; clone size: many; CDR3 protein: CASSQEPQGYNEQFF; CDR3 DNA: TGTGCCAGCAGCCAAGAACCTCAGGGGTACAATGAGCAGTTCTTC
D gene: TRBD2; J gene: TRBJ2-5; V gene: TRBV14; clone size: many; CDR3 protein: CASSQDSRPLAGGETQYF; CDR3 DNA: TGTGCCAGCAGCCAAGATAGTCGTCCACTAGCGGGAGGAGAGACCCAGTACTTC
D gene: TRBD2; J gene: TRBJ2-1; V gene: TRBV3-1; clone size: medium-sized; CDR3 protein: CASSQEWREGYNEQFF; CDR3 DNA: TGTGCCAGCAGCCAAGAATGGCGGGAGGGCTACAATGAGCAGTTCTTC
D gene: TRBD1; J gene: TRBJ2-2; V gene: TRBV29-1; clone size: many; CDR3 protein: CSVEGGTGTQNANTGELFF; CDR3 DNA: TGCAGCGTTGAGGGCGGGACAGGGACCCAGAACGCGAACACCGGGGAGCTGTTTTTT
D gene: .; J gene: TRBJ2-3; V gene: TRBV15; clone size: few; CDR3 protein: CATSSISQGSITDTQYF; CDR3 DNA: TGTGCCACCAGCAGTATTAGCCAGGGGTCTATTACAGATACGCAGTATTTT
D gene: TRBD2; J gene: TRBJ2-3; V gene: TRBV4-2; clone size: many; CDR3 protein: CASSQEGGLAGPDTQYF; CDR3 DNA: TGTGCCAGCAGCCAAGAAGGAGGACTAGCGGGACCAGATACGCAGTATTTT
D gene: TRBD1; J gene: TRBJ2-2; V gene: TRBV27; clone size: many; CDR3 protein: CATQDRSGTGELFF; CDR3 DNA: TGTGCCACCCAGGACAGGTCTGGCACCGGGGAGCTGTTTTTT
D gene: TRBD2; J gene: TRBJ2-7; V gene: TRBV2; clone size: .; CDR3 protein: CASSEGAGDVYEQYF; CDR3 DNA: TGTGCCAGCAGTGAAGGGGCGGGAGACGTCTACGAGCAGTACTTC
D gene: .; J gene: TRBJ2-1; V gene: TRBV28; clone size: many; CDR3 protein: CASAPPGTPYNEQFF; CDR3 DNA: TGTGCCAGCGCGCCCCCCGGGACCCCCTACAATGAGCAGTTCTTC
D gene: .; J gene: TRBJ1-2; V gene: TRBV5-1; clone size: many; CDR3 protein: CASSLELGEVRGYTF; CDR3 DNA: TGCGCCAGCAGCTTGGAATTGGGGGAAGTGAGAGGCTACACCTTC
D gene: .; J gene: TRBJ2-7; V gene: TRBV7-2; clone size: many; CDR3 protein: CASSLEEGPYEQYF; CDR3 DNA: TGTGCCAGCAGCTTAGAGGAGGGCCCCTACGAGCAGTACTTC
D gene: TRBD1; J gene: TRBJ1-1; V gene: TRBV12-3/TRBV12-4; clone size: many; CDR3 protein: CASSPDRANTEAFF; CDR3 DNA: TGTGCCAGCAGTCCTGACAGGGCGAACACTGAAGCTTTCTTT
D gene: .; J gene: TRBJ2-7; V gene: TRBV12-3/TRBV12-4; clone size: many; CDR3 protein: CASSLTPGWEQYF; CDR3 DNA: TGTGCCAGCAGTTTAACCCCTGGCTGGGAGCAGTACTTC
D gene: .; J gene: TRBJ1-1; V gene: TRBV9; clone size: .; CDR3 protein: CANKELEAEAFF; CDR3 DNA: TGTGCCAACAAAGAATTGGAGGCTGAAGCTTTCTTT
D gene: TRBD1; J gene: TRBJ2-1; V gene: TRBV27; clone size: many; CDR3 protein: CATWGLGQGDNEQFF; CDR3 DNA: TGTGCCACGTGGGGGCTGGGACAGGGCGACAATGAGCAGTTCTTC
D gene: .; J gene: TRBJ2-7; V gene: TRBV6-5; clone size: many; CDR3 protein: CASSYEYEQYF; CDR3 DNA: TGTGCCAGCAGTTACGAGTACGAGCAGTACTTC
D gene: .; J gene: TRBJ2-7; V gene: TRBV5-1; clone size: many; CDR3 protein: CASRVTRGSSYEQYF; CDR3 DNA: TGCGCCAGCAGGGTTACTCGGGGCAGTTCCTACGAGCAGTACTTC